This T cell receptor (beta chain) was recorded in a study of blood T cells in healthy people across ages. The length of the CDR3 is 14 residues. Germline CDR1 is SEHNR and CDR2 is FQNEAQ (reference sequence). RNA extraction gave at least 5.5 micrograms of total RNA per sample. A J-beta primer mix and a sample-barcoded 5' primer were used in a second PCR of roughly 7 to 12 cycles. TCRdb ran MiXCR on the 5' RACE reads and lists one entry per CDR3 protein. The sample has 2 million or so distinct CDR3 sequences, approximately 50% seen once; the top ten hold roughly 2.1%. On this clonotype: The antigen is unknown.

Points from the study as a whole: With age, beta diversity per million T cells declined roughly linearly, significantly by 40 to 50. Strongly correlated with naive T cell percentage was TCR beta diversity.

The sample was blood. The chain employs TRBV7-9 and TRBJ2-5; D unresolved. The J call could be wrong; TRBJ2-7 is a better fit for the DNA end. The receptor comes from a middle-aged woman in good health. CDR3: CASSSSALSYEQYF. The CDR3 nucleotides are TGTGCCAGCAGCTCATCCGCCCTATCGTACGAGCAGTACTTC.